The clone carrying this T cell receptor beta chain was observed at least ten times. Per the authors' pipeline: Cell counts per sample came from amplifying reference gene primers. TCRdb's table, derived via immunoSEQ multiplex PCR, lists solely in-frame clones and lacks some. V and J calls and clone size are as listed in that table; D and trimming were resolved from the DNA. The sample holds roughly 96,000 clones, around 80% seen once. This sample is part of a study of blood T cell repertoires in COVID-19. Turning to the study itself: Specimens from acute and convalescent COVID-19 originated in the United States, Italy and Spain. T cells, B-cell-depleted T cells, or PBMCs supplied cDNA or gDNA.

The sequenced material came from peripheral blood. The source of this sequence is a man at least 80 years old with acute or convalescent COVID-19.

In DNA, the CDR3 is TGTGCCAGCAGCTCGGACTTCTACTACGAGCAGTACTTC. This codes for CASSSDFYYEQYF. The chain employs TRBV11-2 and TRBJ2-7; TRBD2 is a possible D gene (5 bases). Trimming took off 4 bases at V and 3 bases at J, with 10 bases between the two ends. Germline assignment: CDR1 SGHAT and CDR2 FQNNGV. This CDR3 is built from 13 residues.